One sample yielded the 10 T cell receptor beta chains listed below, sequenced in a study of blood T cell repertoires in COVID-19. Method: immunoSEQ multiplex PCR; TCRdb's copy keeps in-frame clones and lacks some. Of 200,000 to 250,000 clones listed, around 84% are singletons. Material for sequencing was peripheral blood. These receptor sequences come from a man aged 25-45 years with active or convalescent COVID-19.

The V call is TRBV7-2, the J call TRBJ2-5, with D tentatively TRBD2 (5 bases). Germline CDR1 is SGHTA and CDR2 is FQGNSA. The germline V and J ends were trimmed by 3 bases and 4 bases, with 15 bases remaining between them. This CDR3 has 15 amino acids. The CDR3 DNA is TGTGCCAGCAGCTTGAGGGCTAGCAGGTCAGAGACCCAGTACTTC. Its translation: CASSLRASRSETQYF.

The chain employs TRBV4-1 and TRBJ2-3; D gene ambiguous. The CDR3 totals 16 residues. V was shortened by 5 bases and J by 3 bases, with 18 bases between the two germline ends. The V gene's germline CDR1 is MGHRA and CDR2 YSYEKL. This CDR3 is CASSLLPFSETDTQYF. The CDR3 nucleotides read TGCGCCAGCAGCTTACTCCCTTTTTCGGAGACAGATACGCAGTATTTT.

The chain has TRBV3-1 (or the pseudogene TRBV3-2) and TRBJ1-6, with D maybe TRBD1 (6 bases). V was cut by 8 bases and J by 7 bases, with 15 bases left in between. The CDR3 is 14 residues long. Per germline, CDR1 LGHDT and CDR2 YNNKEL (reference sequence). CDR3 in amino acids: CASALRGGNSPLHF. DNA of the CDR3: TGTGCCAGCGCCCTCCGGGGGGGCAATTCACCCCTCCACTTT.

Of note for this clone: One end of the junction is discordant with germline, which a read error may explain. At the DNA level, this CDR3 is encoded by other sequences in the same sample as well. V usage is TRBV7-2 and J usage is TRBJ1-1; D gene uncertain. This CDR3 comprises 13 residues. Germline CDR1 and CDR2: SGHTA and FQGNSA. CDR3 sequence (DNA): TGTGCCAGTAGCTTCAGTTTCTCCACTGAAGCTTTCTTT. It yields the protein CASSFSFSTEAFF.

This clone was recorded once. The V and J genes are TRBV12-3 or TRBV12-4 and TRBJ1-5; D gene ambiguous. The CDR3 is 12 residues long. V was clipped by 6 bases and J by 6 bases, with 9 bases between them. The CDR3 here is CASSRLSQPQHF. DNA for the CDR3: TGTGCCAGCAGCCGACTTAGTCAGCCCCAGCATTTT.

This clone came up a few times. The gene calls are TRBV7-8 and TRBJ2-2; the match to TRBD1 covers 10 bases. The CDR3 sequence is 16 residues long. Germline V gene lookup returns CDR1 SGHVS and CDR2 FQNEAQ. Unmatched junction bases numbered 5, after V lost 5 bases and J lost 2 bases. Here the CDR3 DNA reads TGTGCCAGCAGCCTAGGGACAGGGGCCAACACCGGGGAGCTGTTTTTT. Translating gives CASSLGTGANTGELFF.

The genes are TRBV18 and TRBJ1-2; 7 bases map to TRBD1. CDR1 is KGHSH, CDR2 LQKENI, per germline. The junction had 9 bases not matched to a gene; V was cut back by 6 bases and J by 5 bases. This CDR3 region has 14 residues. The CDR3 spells CASSSTGKLYGYTF. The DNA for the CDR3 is TGTGCCAGCTCCTCGACAGGGAAACTTTATGGCTACACCTTC.

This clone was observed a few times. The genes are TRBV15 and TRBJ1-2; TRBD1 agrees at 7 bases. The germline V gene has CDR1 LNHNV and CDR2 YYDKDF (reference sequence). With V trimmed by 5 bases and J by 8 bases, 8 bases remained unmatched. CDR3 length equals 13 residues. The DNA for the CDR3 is TGTGCCACCAGCGGCCACAGGGGCGGCGGCTACACCTTC. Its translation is CATSGHRGGGYTF.

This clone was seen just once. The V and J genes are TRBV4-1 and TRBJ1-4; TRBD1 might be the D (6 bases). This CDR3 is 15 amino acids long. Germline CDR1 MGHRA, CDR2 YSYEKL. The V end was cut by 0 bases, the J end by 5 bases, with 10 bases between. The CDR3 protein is CASSQEDSWNEKLFF. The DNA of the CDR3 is TGCGCCAGCAGCCAAGAGGACAGCTGGAATGAAAAACTGTTTTTT.

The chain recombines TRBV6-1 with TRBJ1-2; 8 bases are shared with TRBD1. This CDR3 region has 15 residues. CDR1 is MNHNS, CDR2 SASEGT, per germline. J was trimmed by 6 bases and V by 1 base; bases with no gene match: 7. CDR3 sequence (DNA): TGTGCCAGCAGTGAAGGGTGGGCAGGGGGCGATGGCTACACCTTC. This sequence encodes CASSEGWAGGDGYTF.